Sequencing of this TCR beta chain was carried out in a study of beta chain features in type 1 diabetes. The isolated RNA, all of it, was reverse transcribed, so expressed TCRB transcripts were what got sequenced. Measured with immunoSEQ multiplex PCR; TCRdb has only the in-frame clones, and not every one. The profile shows about 400,000 clones, roughly 12% of them singletons. Sequenced input: naive CD4+ T cells from blood. The source of this sequence is a man younger than 35 in good health.

The CDR3, as DNA: TGTGCCAGCTCACCACAGGGGATGGGGACTGAAGCTTTCTTT. As protein: CASSPQGMGTEAFF. The V call is TRBV18, the J call TRBJ1-1, with D maybe TRBD1 (5 bases). This CDR3 is built from 14 residues. Per germline, CDR1 KGHSH and CDR2 LQKENI. V lost 1 base to trimming and J lost 5 bases, with 11 bases between them.